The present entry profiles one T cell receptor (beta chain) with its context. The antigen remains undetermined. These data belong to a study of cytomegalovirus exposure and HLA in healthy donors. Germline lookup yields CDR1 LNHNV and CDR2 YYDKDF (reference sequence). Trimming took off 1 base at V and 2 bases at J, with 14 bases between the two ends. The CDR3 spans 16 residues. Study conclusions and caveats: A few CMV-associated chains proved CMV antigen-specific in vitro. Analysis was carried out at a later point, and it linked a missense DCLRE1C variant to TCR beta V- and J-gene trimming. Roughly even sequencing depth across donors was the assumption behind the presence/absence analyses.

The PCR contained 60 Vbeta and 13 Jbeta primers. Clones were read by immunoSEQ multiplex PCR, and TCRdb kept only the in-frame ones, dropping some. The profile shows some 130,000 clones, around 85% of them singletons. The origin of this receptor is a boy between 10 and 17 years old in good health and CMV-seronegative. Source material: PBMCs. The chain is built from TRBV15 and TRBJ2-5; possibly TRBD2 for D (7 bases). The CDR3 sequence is CATSRVGGGTQETQYF. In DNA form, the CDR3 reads TGTGCCACCAGCAGAGTGGGGGGGGGCACACAAGAGACCCAGTACTTC.